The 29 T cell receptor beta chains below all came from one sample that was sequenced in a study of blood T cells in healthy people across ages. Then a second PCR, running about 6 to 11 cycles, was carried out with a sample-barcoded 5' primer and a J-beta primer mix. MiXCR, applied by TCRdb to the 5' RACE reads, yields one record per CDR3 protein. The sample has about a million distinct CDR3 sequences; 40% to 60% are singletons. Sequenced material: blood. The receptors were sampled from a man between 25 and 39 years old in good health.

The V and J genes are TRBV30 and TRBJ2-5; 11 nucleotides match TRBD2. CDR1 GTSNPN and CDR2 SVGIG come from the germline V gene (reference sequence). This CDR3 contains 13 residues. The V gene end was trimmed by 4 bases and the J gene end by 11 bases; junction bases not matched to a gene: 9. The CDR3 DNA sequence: TGTGCCTGGATGACTAGCGGGGCCCTGGAGCAGTACTTC. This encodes CAWMTSGALEQYF.

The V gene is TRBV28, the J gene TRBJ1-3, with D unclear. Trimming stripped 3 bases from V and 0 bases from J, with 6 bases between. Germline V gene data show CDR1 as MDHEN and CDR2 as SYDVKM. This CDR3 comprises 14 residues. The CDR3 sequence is CASSFQSSGNTIYF. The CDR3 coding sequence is TGTGCCAGCAGTTTTCAGAGCTCTGGAAACACCATATATTTT.

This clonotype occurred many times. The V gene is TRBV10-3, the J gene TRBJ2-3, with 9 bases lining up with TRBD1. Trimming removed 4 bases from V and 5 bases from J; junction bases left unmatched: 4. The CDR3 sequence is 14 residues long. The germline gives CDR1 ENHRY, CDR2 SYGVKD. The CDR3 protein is CAISVQGAGDTQYF. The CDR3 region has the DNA TGTGCCATCAGTGTACAGGGGGCGGGAGATACGCAGTATTTT.

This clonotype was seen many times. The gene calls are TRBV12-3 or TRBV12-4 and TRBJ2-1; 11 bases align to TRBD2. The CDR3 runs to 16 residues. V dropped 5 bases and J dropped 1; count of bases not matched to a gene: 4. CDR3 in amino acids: CASSPGLAASYNEQFF. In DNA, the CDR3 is TGTGCCAGCAGTCCGGGACTAGCGGCGTCCTACAATGAGCAGTTCTTC.

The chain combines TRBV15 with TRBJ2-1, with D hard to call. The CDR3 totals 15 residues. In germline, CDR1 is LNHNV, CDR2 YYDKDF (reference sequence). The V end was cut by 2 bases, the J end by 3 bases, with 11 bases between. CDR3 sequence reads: CATSRRAGVYNEQFF. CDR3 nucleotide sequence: TGTGCCACCAGCAGAAGGGCAGGTGTCTACAATGAGCAGTTCTTC.

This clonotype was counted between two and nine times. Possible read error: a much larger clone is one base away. This CDR3 is CASSLSTTRHNEQYF. The DNA for the CDR3 is TGCGCCAGCAGCTTGTCGACTACACGGCACAATGAGCAGTACTTC. The rearrangement uses TRBV5-1 and TRBJ2-7; D might be TRBD2 (5 bases). The CDR3 runs 15 residues. Germline values: CDR1 SGHRS, CDR2 YFSETQ. V was clipped by 1 base and J by 7 bases, with 18 bases between them.

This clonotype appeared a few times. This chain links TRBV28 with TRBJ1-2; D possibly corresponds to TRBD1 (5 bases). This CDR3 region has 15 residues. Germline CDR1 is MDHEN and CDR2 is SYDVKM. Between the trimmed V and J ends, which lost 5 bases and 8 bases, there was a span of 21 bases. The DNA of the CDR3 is TGTGCCAGCAGTAGCCCCGCCGGGGCGACGGGGGGCTACACCTTC. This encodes CASSSPAGATGGYTF.

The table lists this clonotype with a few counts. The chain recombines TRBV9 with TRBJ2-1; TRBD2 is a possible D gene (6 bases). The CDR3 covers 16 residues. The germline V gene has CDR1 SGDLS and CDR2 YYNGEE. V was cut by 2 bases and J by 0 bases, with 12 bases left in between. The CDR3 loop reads CASSVHSRGSYNEQFF. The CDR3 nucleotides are TGTGCCAGCAGCGTCCATTCGCGGGGCTCCTACAATGAGCAGTTCTTC.

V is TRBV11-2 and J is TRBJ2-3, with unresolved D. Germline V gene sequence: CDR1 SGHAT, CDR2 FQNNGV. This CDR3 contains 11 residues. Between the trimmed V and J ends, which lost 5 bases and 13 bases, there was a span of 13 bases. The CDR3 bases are TGTGCCAGCAGCGTACTCCAGTTCGAGTATTTT. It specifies CASSVLQFEYF.

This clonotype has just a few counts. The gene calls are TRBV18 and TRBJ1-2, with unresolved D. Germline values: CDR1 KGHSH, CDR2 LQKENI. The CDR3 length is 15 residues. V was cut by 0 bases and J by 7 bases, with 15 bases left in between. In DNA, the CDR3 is TGTGCCAGCTCACCACCGACACCCCGTTTTGCTGGCTACACCTTC. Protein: CASSPPTPRFAGYTF.

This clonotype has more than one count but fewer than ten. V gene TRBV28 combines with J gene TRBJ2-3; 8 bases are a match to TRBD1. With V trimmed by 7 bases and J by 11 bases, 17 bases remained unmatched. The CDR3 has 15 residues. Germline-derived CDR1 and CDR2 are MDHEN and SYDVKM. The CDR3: CASNPQGQGSYEQYF. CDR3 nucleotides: TGTGCCAGCAATCCTCAAGGACAGGGATCCTACGAGCAGTATTTT.

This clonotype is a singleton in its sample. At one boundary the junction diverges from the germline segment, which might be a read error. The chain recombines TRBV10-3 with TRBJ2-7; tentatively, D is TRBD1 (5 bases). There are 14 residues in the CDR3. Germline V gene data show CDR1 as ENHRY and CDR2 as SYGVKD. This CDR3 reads CAIRTSTASDEQYF. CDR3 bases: TGTGCCATCAGAACCTCGACAGCCTCCGACGAGCAGTACTTC.

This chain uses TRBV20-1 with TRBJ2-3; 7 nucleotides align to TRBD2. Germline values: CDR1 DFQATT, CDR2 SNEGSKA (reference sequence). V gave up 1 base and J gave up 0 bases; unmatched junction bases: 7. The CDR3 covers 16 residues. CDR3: CSARGRTRGSTDTQYF. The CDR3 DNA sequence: TGCAGTGCTAGAGGGAGGACTAGAGGGAGCACAGATACGCAGTATTTT.

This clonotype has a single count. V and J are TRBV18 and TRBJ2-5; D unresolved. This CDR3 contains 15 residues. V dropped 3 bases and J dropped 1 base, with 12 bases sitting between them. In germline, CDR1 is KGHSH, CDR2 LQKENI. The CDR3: CASSPVTGSQETQYF. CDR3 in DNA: TGTGCCAGCTCACCCGTGACTGGATCCCAAGAGACCCAGTACTTC.

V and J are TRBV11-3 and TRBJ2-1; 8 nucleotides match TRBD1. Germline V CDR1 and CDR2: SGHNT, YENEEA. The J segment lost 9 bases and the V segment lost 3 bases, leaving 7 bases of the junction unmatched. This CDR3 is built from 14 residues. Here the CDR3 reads CASSFRDRRGEQFF. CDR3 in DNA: TGTGCCAGCAGCTTCCGGGACAGGCGCGGTGAGCAGTTCTTC.

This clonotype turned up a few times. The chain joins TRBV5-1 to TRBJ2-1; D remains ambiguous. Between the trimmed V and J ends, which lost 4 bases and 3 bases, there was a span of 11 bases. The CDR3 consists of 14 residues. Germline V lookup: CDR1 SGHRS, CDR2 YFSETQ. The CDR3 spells CASSEDVYYNEQFF. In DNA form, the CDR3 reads TGCGCCAGCAGCGAGGACGTCTACTACAATGAGCAGTTCTTC.

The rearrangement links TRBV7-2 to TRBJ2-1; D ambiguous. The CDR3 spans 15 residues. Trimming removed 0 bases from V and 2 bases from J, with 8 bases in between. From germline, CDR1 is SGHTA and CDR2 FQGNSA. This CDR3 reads CASSLAGLAYNEQFF. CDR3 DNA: TGTGCCAGCAGCTTAGCCGGCCTCGCCTACAATGAGCAGTTCTTC.

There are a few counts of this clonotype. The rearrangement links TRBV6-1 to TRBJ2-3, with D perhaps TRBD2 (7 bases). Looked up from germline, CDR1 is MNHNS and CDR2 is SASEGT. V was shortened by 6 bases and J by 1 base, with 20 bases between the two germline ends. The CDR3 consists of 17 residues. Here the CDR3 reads CASRRARGAVGTDTQYF. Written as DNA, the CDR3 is TGTGCCAGCAGGAGGGCCCGGGGGGCCGTTGGCACAGATACGCAGTATTTT.

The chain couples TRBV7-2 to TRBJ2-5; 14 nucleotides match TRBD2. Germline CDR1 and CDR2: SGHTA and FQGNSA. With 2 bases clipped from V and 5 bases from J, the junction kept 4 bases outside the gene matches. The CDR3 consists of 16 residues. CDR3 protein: CASSLSTSGGAETQYF. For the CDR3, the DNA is TGTGCCAGCAGCTTATCGACTAGCGGGGGGGCGGAGACCCAGTACTTC.

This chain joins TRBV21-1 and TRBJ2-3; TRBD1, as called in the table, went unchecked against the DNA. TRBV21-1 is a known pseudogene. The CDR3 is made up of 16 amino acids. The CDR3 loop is CASSPGRINRTDTQYF. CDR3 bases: TGTGCCAGCAGCCCAGGGCGCATCAACCGCACAGATACGCAGTATTTT.

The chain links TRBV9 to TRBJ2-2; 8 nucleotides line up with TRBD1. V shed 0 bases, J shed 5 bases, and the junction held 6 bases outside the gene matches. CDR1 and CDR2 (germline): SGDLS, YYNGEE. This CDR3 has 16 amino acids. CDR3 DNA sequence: TGTGCCAGCAGCGTAGGATCTCAGGGGGCGACCGGGGAGCTGTTTTTT. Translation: CASSVGSQGATGELFF.

CDR3: CASSSAGGLRNEQFF. Here the CDR3 DNA reads TGTGCCAGCAGTTCCGCGGGGGGGCTTAGGAATGAGCAGTTCTTC. This chain links TRBV12-3 or TRBV12-4 with TRBJ2-1, with 9 bases matching TRBD2. The CDR3 runs 15 residues. The V and J ends lost 4 bases and 7 bases, in that order; junction bases with no gene match: 8.

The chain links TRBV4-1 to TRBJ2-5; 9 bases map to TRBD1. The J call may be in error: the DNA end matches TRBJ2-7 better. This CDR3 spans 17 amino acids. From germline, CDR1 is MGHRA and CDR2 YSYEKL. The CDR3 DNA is TGCGCCAGCAGCCAATTGCCCTTACAGGGGGCGTCGGGCGAGCAGTACTTC. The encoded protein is CASSQLPLQGASGEQYF.

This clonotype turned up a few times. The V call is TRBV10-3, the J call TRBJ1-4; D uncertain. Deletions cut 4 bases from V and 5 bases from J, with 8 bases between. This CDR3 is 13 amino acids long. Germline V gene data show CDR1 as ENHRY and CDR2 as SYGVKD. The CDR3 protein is CAISVQLNEKLFF. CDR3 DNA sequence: TGTGCCATCAGTGTACAGTTAAATGAAAAACTGTTTTTT.

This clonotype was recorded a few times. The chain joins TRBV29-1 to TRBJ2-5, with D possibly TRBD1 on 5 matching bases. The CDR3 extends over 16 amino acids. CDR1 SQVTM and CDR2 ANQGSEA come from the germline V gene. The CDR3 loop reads CSTSSSQGLFGETQYF. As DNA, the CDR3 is TGCAGTACTTCTTCGTCGCAGGGTCTCTTTGGAGAGACCCAGTACTTC.

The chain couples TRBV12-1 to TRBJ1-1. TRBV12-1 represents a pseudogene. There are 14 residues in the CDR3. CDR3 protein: CASRLECMNTEAFF. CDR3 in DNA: TGTGCCAGCAGGTTGGAGTGCATGAACACTGAAGCTTTCTTT.

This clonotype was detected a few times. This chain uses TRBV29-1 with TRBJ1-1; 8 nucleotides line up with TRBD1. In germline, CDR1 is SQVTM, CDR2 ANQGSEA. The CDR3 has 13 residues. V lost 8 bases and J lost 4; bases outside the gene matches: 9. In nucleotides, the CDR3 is TGCAGCCTAGTGACAGGGGATGGCACTGAAGCTTTCTTT. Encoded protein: CSLVTGDGTEAFF.

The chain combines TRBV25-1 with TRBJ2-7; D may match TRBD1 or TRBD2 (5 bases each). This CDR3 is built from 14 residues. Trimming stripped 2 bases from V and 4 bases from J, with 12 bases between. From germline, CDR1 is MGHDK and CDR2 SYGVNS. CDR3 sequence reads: CASSERDPGYEQYF. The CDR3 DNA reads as TGTGCCAGCAGTGAACGGGACCCGGGGTACGAGCAGTACTTC.

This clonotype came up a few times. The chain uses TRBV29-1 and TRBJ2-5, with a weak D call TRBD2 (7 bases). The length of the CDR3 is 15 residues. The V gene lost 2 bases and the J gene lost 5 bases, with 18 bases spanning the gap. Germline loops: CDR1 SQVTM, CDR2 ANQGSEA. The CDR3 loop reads CSVERRGAGSETQYF. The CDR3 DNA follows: TGCAGCGTTGAACGTCGGGGGGCGGGAAGTGAGACCCAGTACTTC.